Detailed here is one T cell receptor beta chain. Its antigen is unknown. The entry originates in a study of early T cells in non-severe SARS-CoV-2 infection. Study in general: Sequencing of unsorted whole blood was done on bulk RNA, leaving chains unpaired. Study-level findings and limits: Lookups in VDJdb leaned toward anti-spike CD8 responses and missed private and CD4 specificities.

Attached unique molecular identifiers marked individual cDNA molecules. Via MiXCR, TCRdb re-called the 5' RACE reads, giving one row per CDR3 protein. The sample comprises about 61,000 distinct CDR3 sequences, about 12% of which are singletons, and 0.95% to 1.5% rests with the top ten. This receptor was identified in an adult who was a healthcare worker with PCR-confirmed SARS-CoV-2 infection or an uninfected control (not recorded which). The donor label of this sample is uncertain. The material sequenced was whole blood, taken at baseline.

The CDR3 region is CASTAVGGYGYTF. CDR3 bases: TGTGCCAGCACCGCAGTAGGAGGCTATGGCTACACCTTC. V gene TRBV12-3 or TRBV12-4 combines with J gene TRBJ1-2; D is ambiguous. V was shortened by 7 bases and J by 4 bases, with 13 bases between the two germline ends. CDR3 length: 13 residues.